Listed below are T cell receptor beta chains from one sample, sequenced in a study of T cell responses to AZD1222 COVID-19 vaccine. Profiled with immunoSEQ multiplex PCR; TCRdb holds only in-frame clones, not every one. The top ten hold over 8% of the sample, which has about 120,000 clones, roughly 88% seen once. The source was peripheral blood, collected on day 0 of AZD1222 vaccination. The receptors come from an adult in good health. CDR3s include the opening cysteine and the closing phenylalanine or tryptophan. D genes are given only for firm matches. Clone size is not always given. Where it is, it says once, few, many or a class for expanded clones.

J: TRBJ1-1; D: TRBD1; size: .; V: TRBV29-1; CDR3: CTTDGTGGSEAFF; DNA: TGCACCACCGACGGGACAGGGGGCTCTGAAGCTTTCTTT
J: TRBJ1-2; D: .; size: .; V: TRBV28; CDR3: CASSLYGSGYTF; DNA: TGTGCCAGCAGTTTATACGGGTCTGGCTACACCTTC
J: TRBJ2-2; D: TRBD1; size: few; V: TRBV7-8; CDR3: CASSRGTGEYGELFF; DNA: TGTGCCAGCAGCCGGGGGACAGGGGAATACGGGGAGCTGTTTTTT
J: TRBJ2-7; D: TRBD2; size: .; V: TRBV6-5; CDR3: CASSPGLAPAYF; DNA: TGTGCCAGCAGTCCGGGACTAGCTCCTGCGTACTTC
J: TRBJ1-2; D: .; size: .; V: TRBV6-5; CDR3: CASSYSGTYGYTF; DNA: TGTGCCAGCAGTTACTCGGGGACGTACGGCTACACCTTC
J: TRBJ1-1; D: .; size: .; V: TRBV14; CDR3: CASSQHLTQGNTEAFF; DNA: TGTGCCAGCAGCCAACATTTGACACAGGGTAACACTGAAGCTTTCTTT
J: TRBJ2-7; D: .; size: .; V: TRBV2; CDR3: CASRQGRPLYEQYF; DNA: TGTGCCAGCAGGCAGGGAAGGCCCCTCTACGAGCAGTACTTC
J: TRBJ1-2; D: TRBD1; size: .; V: TRBV9; CDR3: CASSPRDRGTYGYTF; DNA: TGTGCCAGCAGCCCTAGGGACAGGGGGACCTATGGCTACACCTTC
J: TRBJ1-5; D: .; size: few; V: TRBV6-2/TRBV6-3; CDR3: CASSYFGAGQPQHF; DNA: TGTGCCAGCAGTTACTTTGGGGCTGGGCAGCCCCAGCATTTT
J: TRBJ1-3; D: .; size: .; V: TRBV28; CDR3: CASSKARTASGNTIYF; DNA: TGTGCCAGCAGCAAAGCAAGGACAGCCTCTGGAAACACCATATATTTT
J: TRBJ1-1; D: TRBD1; size: .; V: TRBV11-2; CDR3: CASSRIGGARGTEAFF; DNA: TGTGCCAGCAGCCGTATAGGGGGCGCGAGGGGCACTGAAGCTTTCTTT
J: TRBJ2-1; D: .; size: .; V: TRBV5-1; CDR3: CASSLDRSSYNEQFF; DNA: TGCGCCAGCAGCTTGGACAGGTCTTCCTACAATGAGCAGTTCTTC
J: TRBJ2-5; D: .; size: few; V: TRBV12-3/TRBV12-4; CDR3: CASRLVSGTQYF; DNA: TGTGCCAGCAGACTCGTCTCGGGGACCCAGTACTTC
J: TRBJ1-2; D: .; size: .; V: TRBV6-5; CDR3: CASSWDGDLGYTF; DNA: TGTGCCAGCAGCTGGGACGGGGATCTTGGCTACACCTTC
J: TRBJ2-5; D: TRBD2; size: .; V: TRBV2; CDR3: CASSEQAGEETQYF; DNA: TGTGCCAGCAGTGAACAGGCGGGAGAAGAGACCCAGTACTTC
J: TRBJ2-7; D: .; size: once; V: TRBV11-2; CDR3: CASSQGQPSYEQYF; DNA: TGTGCCAGCAGCCAGGGACAACCCTCCTACGAGCAGTACTTC
J: TRBJ1-1; D: .; size: .; V: TRBV7-9; CDR3: CASSFGLDSGTEAFF; DNA: TGTGCCAGCAGCTTTGGGCTAGACAGTGGCACTGAAGCTTTCTTT
J: TRBJ2-7; D: TRBD2; size: .; V: TRBV10-3; CDR3: CAIRAPQASGSYEQYF; DNA: TGTGCCATCAGGGCTCCCCAGGCTAGCGGGAGCTACGAGCAGTACTTC
J: TRBJ1-5; D: TRBD1; size: .; V: TRBV6-1; CDR3: CASSEVQGDIRTQHF; DNA: TGTGCCAGCAGCGAAGTACAGGGGGACATCCGGACCCAGCATTTT
J: TRBJ1-5; D: TRBD1; size: .; V: TRBV18; CDR3: CASSPETGRNQPQHF; DNA: TGTGCCAGCTCACCAGAGACAGGGCGCAATCAGCCCCAGCATTTT
J: TRBJ2-5; D: TRBD1; size: .; V: TRBV28; CDR3: CASRGRQGETQYF; DNA: TGTGCCAGCAGGGGGAGACAGGGAGAGACCCAGTACTTC
J: TRBJ2-7; D: TRBD2; size: .; V: TRBV4-2; CDR3: CASSQEASGGSYEQYF; DNA: TGTGCCAGCAGCCAAGAGGCTAGCGGAGGCTCGTACGAGCAGTACTTC
J: TRBJ2-1; D: TRBD2; size: .; V: TRBV4-2; CDR3: CASSQDSAGGYNEQFF; DNA: TGTGCCAGCAGCCAAGACTCAGCGGGAGGCTACAATGAGCAGTTCTTC
J: TRBJ1-4; D: .; size: few; V: TRBV20-1; CDR3: CSASEGSNEKLFF; DNA: TGCAGTGCTAGTGAAGGGTCGAATGAAAAACTGTTTTTT
J: TRBJ1-5; D: .; size: .; V: TRBV11-2; CDR3: CASSHGGRQLGPQPQHF; DNA: TGTGCCAGCAGCCACGGTGGGCGACAACTGGGGCCTCAGCCCCAGCATTTT
J: TRBJ2-2; D: .; size: .; V: TRBV7-8; CDR3: CASSLLPSAGELFF; DNA: TGTGCCAGCAGCCTACTCCCCTCTGCCGGGGAGCTGTTTTTT
J: TRBJ1-2; D: .; size: .; V: TRBV19; CDR3: CASPGPFGYTF; DNA: TGTGCCAGTCCGGGGCCGTTTGGCTACACCTTC